Below are 19 T cell receptor beta chains sequenced from a single sample in a study of blood T cell repertoires in COVID-19. The data were produced by immunoSEQ multiplex PCR, yet TCRdb's version contains in-frame clones alone and is incomplete. Here the sample spans a few hundred thousand clones, 85% to 90% being singletons. The sample taken for sequencing was peripheral blood. The source is a man aged 18 to 35 with active or convalescent COVID-19.

This chain uses TRBV25-1 with TRBJ1-4; no firm D call. Between the trimmed V and J ends, which lost 3 bases and 5 bases, there was a span of 4 bases. Per the germline V gene, CDR1 is MGHDK and CDR2 is SYGVNS. This CDR3 is 12 amino acids long. DNA for the CDR3: TGTGCCAGCAGTGATCTCAATGAAAAACTGTTTTTT. Its protein product is CASSDLNEKLFF.

This chain links TRBV14 with TRBJ2-7; no firm D call. CDR1 is SGHDN and CDR2 is FVKESK in the germline V gene. V lost 1 base to trimming and J lost 2 bases, with 9 bases between them. The length of the CDR3 is 14 residues. The CDR3 DNA is TGTGCCAGCAGCCAAGTATTGGCTCCCTACGAGCAGTACTTC. This encodes CASSQVLAPYEQYF.

The J gene is TRBJ2-3, the V gene TRBV6-5; a weak D match, TRBD1 (5 bases). Looked up from germline, CDR1 is MNHEY and CDR2 is SVGAGI. This CDR3 is built from 12 residues. V was clipped by 7 bases and J by 11 bases, with 16 bases between them. In DNA form, the CDR3 reads TGTGCCAGCACCAACCAGGCAGGGTGGCAGTATTTT. Its translation: CASTNQAGWQYF.

This clone came up once. The V and J genes are TRBV12-3 or TRBV12-4 and TRBJ1-5; D gene ambiguous. V lost 3 bases and J lost 5, with 5 bases in between. This CDR3 has 12 residues. This chain's CDR3 is CASSFGDQPQHF. The DNA for the CDR3 is TGTGCCAGCAGTTTCGGAGATCAGCCCCAGCATTTT.

V is TRBV5-1 and J is TRBJ1-5; D gene ambiguous. Germline V gives CDR1 SGHRS, CDR2 YFSETQ. V was pared by 0 bases and J by 8 bases, with 15 bases between. This CDR3 spans 15 amino acids. As DNA, the CDR3 is TGCGCCAGCAGCTTGGGGAACTCGGTAGAGGAGCCCCAGCATTTT. The encoded protein is CASSLGNSVEEPQHF.

The chain links TRBV18 to TRBJ1-1, with a possible D match to TRBD1 (6 bases). With 2 bases removed from V and 8 bases from J, the gap between germline ends came to 15 bases. CDR1 and CDR2 from the germline V gene are KGHSH and LQKENI. This CDR3 spans 14 amino acids. The CDR3 DNA reads TGTGCCAGCTCACCATCGTACAAAGGACAGGAAGCTTTCTTT. Protein sequence: CASSPSYKGQEAFF.

This clone was seen once. The gene calls are TRBV5-6 and TRBJ2-6; unclear D gene. The CDR3 is 16 residues long. V lost 1 base to trimming and J lost 3 bases, with 11 bases between them. Germline-derived CDR1 and CDR2 are SGHDT and YYEEEE. The CDR3 DNA is TGTGCCAGCAGCTTGTATCAGGATCTTGGGGCCAACGTCCTGACTTTC. It codes for CASSLYQDLGANVLTF. The full variable domain, its missing parts supplied by reference TRBV5-6 and TRBJ2-6, is DAGVTQSPTHLIKTRGQQVTLRCSPKSGHDTVSWYQQALGQGPQFIFQYYEEEERQRGNFPDRFSGHQFPNYSSELNVNALLLGDSALYLCASSLYQDLGANVLTFGAGSRLTVL.

The rearrangement joins TRBV5-1 to TRBJ2-7, with 8 bases aligning to TRBD1. The CDR3 loop spans 12 amino acids. CDR1 is SGHRS and CDR2 is YFSETQ in the germline V gene. The junction had 2 bases not matched to a gene; V was cut back by 3 bases and J by 6 bases. CDR3 residues: CASSWTGREQYF. The CDR3 nucleotides read TGCGCCAGCAGCTGGACAGGGCGCGAGCAGTACTTC.

This clone appeared a few times. This chain joins TRBV6-5 and TRBJ1-1; D call uncertain. Germline lookup yields CDR1 MNHEY and CDR2 SVGAGI. The CDR3 is made up of 13 amino acids. V lost 6 bases and J 1 base, leaving 9 bases between the germline ends. This CDR3 is CASSNQWNTEAFF. CDR3 sequence (DNA): TGTGCCAGCAGCAATCAGTGGAACACTGAAGCTTTCTTT.

This clone appeared a few times. The V call is TRBV7-3, the J call TRBJ2-1; perhaps TRBD2 as D (5 bases). V was trimmed by 2 bases and J by 10 bases, leaving 15 bases between them. The CDR3 totals 14 residues. Germline CDR1 reads SGHTA; CDR2 reads FQGTGA. CDR3 protein: CASSLEGSMREQFF. The CDR3 DNA is TGTGCCAGCAGCTTAGAGGGCTCTATGAGGGAGCAGTTCTTC.

The chain employs TRBV28 and TRBJ2-7; the match to TRBD1 covers 12 bases. CDR3 length equals 17 residues. Germline V gene sequence: CDR1 MDHEN, CDR2 SYDVKM. V shed 6 bases, J shed 2 bases, and the junction held 11 bases outside the gene matches. The CDR3 DNA sequence: TGTGCCAGCAGCCCGGGACAGGGGGCGCGCAGGGCCTACGAGCAGTACTTC. Protein: CASSPGQGARRAYEQYF.

This clone was seen many times. The chain uses TRBV7-9 and TRBJ2-1, with TRBD2 matching over 8 bases. The CDR3 is made up of 15 amino acids. Trimming cost V 0 bases and J 3 bases; bases outside gene matches: 1. The germline V gene has CDR1 SEHNR and CDR2 FQNEAQ (reference sequence). The CDR3 is CASSLASGVYNEQFF. The CDR3 bases are TGTGCCAGCAGCTTAGCTAGCGGGGTCTACAATGAGCAGTTCTTC.

The chain joins TRBV5-4 to TRBJ2-1; TRBD2 matches 10 bases. This CDR3 region has 17 residues. Per germline, CDR1 SGHNT and CDR2 YYREEE (reference sequence). Trimming took 6 bases from V and 0 from J; bases not matched to a gene: 9. CDR3: CASIPSGGLSSYNEQFF. CDR3 sequence (DNA): TGTGCCAGCATCCCTAGCGGGGGCCTGAGCTCCTACAATGAGCAGTTCTTC.

This chain connects TRBV29-1 to TRBJ2-2, with TRBD2 matching over 9 bases. CDR3 length equals 16 residues. The junction had 5 bases not matched to a gene; V was cut back by 0 bases and J by 3 bases. Germline V gene data show CDR1 as SQVTM and CDR2 as ANQGSEA. The CDR3 sequence is CSVEDRLAVHTGELFF. The CDR3, as DNA: TGCAGCGTTGAAGACCGACTAGCGGTCCACACCGGGGAGCTGTTTTTT.

V and J are TRBV5-6 and TRBJ2-7; TRBD2 is a possible D gene (6 bases). CDR1 and CDR2 (germline): SGHDT, YYEEEE. The CDR3 runs 15 residues. Trimming shortened V by 0 bases and J by 2 bases, and 12 bases separated the two germline ends. Here the CDR3 reads CASSLVGGGTYEQYF. The CDR3 region has the DNA TGTGCCAGCAGCTTGGTCGGTGGCGGGACCTACGAGCAGTACTTC.

J is TRBJ1-5 and V is TRBV5-6; D is unclear. This CDR3 region has 13 residues. V was shortened by 3 bases and J by 6 bases, with 10 bases between the two germline ends. CDR1 is SGHDT and CDR2 is YYEEEE in the germline V gene. CDR3 residues: CASSYRRVQPQHF. DNA for the CDR3: TGTGCCAGCAGCTACCGGCGGGTTCAGCCCCAGCATTTT.

The chain uses TRBV4-1 and TRBJ2-1; possible D gene TRBD2, 6 bases. This CDR3 comprises 14 residues. The V end lost 4 bases, the J end lost 1 base, and 8 bases lay between the germline ends. Germline values: CDR1 MGHRA, CDR2 YSYEKL. Here the CDR3 DNA reads TGCGCCAGCAGCCGCGGGGAGTCCTACAATGAGCAGTTCTTC. Translation gives CASSRGESYNEQFF.

The rearrangement links TRBV9 to TRBJ1-2, with 7 positions matching TRBD1. Trimming at V came to 5 bases and at J to 2 bases, leaving 3 bases not matched to a gene. Germline V gives CDR1 SGDLS, CDR2 YYNGEE. The CDR3 contains 13 residues. CDR3 sequence reads: CASREQGNYGYTF. The CDR3 DNA reads TGTGCCAGCAGGGAACAGGGGAACTATGGCTACACCTTC. Using reference TRBV9 and TRBJ1-2 for the parts outside the CDR3, the full variable domain is DSGVTQTPKHLITATGQRVTLRCSPRSGDLSVYWYQQSLDQGLQFLIQYYNGEERAKGNILERFSAQQFPDLHSELNLSSLELGDSALYFCASREQGNYGYTFGSGTRLTVV.

This rearrangement joins TRBV29-1 to TRBJ2-3; D remains unclear. Trimming shortened V by 0 bases and J by 0 bases, and 10 bases separated the two germline ends. Germline values: CDR1 SQVTM, CDR2 ANQGSEA. This CDR3 region has 15 residues. CDR3 residues: CSVEEPTLSTDTQYF. CDR3 in DNA: TGCAGCGTTGAAGAGCCCACTCTTAGCACAGATACGCAGTATTTT.